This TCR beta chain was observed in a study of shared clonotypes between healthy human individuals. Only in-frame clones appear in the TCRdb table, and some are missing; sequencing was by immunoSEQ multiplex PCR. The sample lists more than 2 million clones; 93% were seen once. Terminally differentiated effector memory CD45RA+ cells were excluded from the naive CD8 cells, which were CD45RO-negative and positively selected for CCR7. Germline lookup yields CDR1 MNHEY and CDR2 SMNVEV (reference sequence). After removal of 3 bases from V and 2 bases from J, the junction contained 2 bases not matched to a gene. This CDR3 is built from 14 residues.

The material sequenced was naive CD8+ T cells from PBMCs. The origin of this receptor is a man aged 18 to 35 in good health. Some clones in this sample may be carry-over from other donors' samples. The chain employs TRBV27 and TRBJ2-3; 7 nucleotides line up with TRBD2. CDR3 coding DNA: TGTGCCAGCAGTTTTGCGGGAGTCACAGATACGCAGTATTTT. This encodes CASSFAGVTDTQYF.